This entry concerns a single TCR beta chain. The PCR ran on 60 Vbeta and 13 Jbeta primers. Clones were sequenced by immunoSEQ multiplex PCR, and TCRdb holds only the in-frame ones, with some missing. The sample has around 70,000 clones; about three quarters are singletons. This sample was included in a study of cytomegalovirus exposure and HLA in healthy donors. Deletions cut 5 bases from V and 6 bases from J, with 8 bases between. Germline V gives CDR1 SGHTA, CDR2 FQGTGA. The CDR3 is 13 residues long. The source material was PBMCs. V gene TRBV7-3 combines with J gene TRBJ1-6, with a tentative D call TRBD1 (6 bases). The TCR sequence derives from a middle-aged woman in good health and CMV-seropositive. DNA of the CDR3: TGTGCCAGCAGCCCGGACAGTAATTCACCCCTCCACTTT. This gives the protein CASSPDSNSPLHF.